The 22 T cell receptor beta chains reported below all come from one sample, sequenced in a study of shared T cell receptors in the human thymus. Sequencing was performed with immunoSEQ multiplex PCR; in TCRdb, only in-frame clones are kept and a portion is missing. Altogether hundreds of thousands of clones are present, around 87% being singletons, with the ten largest covering approximately 0.011%. This sample was shared with a second study, whose subject was human thymus T cells.

Sequenced: thymocytes. These receptors originate from a boy under two years old with a congenital heart defect.

The chain employs TRBV5-1 and TRBJ2-7; 8 nucleotides line up with TRBD2. Germline values: CDR1 SGHRS, CDR2 YFSETQ. Trimming took 4 bases from V and 0 from J; bases not matched to a gene: 3. There are 14 residues in the CDR3. CDR3 nucleotide sequence: TGCGCCAGCAGCGAGGGGACTAGCTCCTACGAGCAGTACTTC. It translates to CASSEGTSSYEQYF.

The chain recombines TRBV10-3 with TRBJ2-7; 9 nucleotides match TRBD1. V shed 3 bases, J shed 0 bases, and the junction held 3 bases outside the gene matches. Germline assignment: CDR1 ENHRY and CDR2 SYGVKD. The CDR3 extends over 15 amino acids. CDR3 loop: CAISEPGQGSYEQYF. CDR3 nucleotides: TGTGCCATCAGTGAACCGGGACAGGGCTCCTACGAGCAGTACTTC.

The CDR3 coding sequence is TGTGCCAGCAGTGGGAAGCGGGAGTCCTGGGAGACCCAGTACTTC. It is translated as CASSGKRESWETQYF. This rearrangement joins TRBV2 to TRBJ2-5, with 8 bases aligning to TRBD2. The length of the CDR3 is 15 residues. Germline V gene data show CDR1 as SNHLY and CDR2 as FYNNEI. With V trimmed by 4 bases and J by 5 bases, 9 bases remained unmatched. The complete variable domain, with remaining parts taken from reference TRBV2 and TRBJ2-5, reads EPEVTQTPSHQVTQMGQEVILRCVPISNHLYFYWYRQILGQKVEFLVSFYNNEISEKSEIFDDQFSVERPDGSNFTLKIRSTKLEDSAMYFCASSGKRESWETQYFGPGTRLLVL.

The genes are TRBV4-3 and TRBJ1-2; 12 bases map to TRBD1. Germline lookup yields CDR1 LGHNA and CDR2 YSLEER. CDR3 size: 17 residues. J gave up 8 bases and V 0 bases, and 10 bases lay outside the gene matches. The CDR3 DNA reads as TGCGCCAGCAGCCAAGATAGGGGGGGACAGGGGGCGTCAGGCTACACCTTC. Residues: CASSQDRGGQGASGYTF.

The CDR3 sequence: CASSPSPTRSSNEKLFF. DNA of the CDR3: TGTGCCAGCAGCCCCTCGCCCACGCGGAGCTCTAATGAAAAACTGTTTTTT. This chain joins TRBV7-2 and TRBJ1-4; D is unresolved. V was pared by 5 bases and J by 3 bases, with 19 bases between. The CDR3 length is 17 residues. CDR1 is SGHTA, CDR2 FQGNSA, per germline.

The chain links TRBV5-6 to TRBJ1-2; 7 bases are a match to TRBD1. The CDR3 loop spans 13 amino acids. Germline loops: CDR1 SGHDT, CDR2 YYEEEE. Trimming cost V 4 bases and J 8 bases; bases outside gene matches: 8. CDR3: CASSDDRDGGYTF. The CDR3 DNA sequence: TGTGCCAGCAGCGACGACAGGGATGGGGGCTACACCTTC.

The chain employs TRBV11-2 and TRBJ2-3; D is unresolved. The V end was cut by 2 bases, the J end by 0 bases, with 15 bases between. From germline, CDR1 is SGHAT and CDR2 FQNNGV. The CDR3 contains 17 residues. CDR3: CASSLTNGSPSTDTQYF. The CDR3 nucleotides read TGTGCCAGCAGCTTAACTAACGGCTCTCCCAGCACAGATACGCAGTATTTT.

V and J are TRBV6-6 and TRBJ2-1; TRBD2 matches at 8 bases. Germline loops: CDR1 MNHNY, CDR2 SVGAGI (reference sequence). CDR3 length: 15 residues. Trimming took 2 bases from V and 5 from J; bases not matched to a gene: 5. The CDR3 is CASSYKAGGHNEQFF. The CDR3 DNA sequence: TGTGCCAGCAGTTACAAGGCGGGAGGCCACAATGAGCAGTTCTTC.

The rearrangement uses TRBV5-6 and TRBJ2-2, with 12 nucleotides matching TRBD2. This CDR3 has 17 residues. From germline, CDR1 is SGHDT and CDR2 YYEEEE. V was clipped by 4 bases and J by 3 bases; unmatched bases: 7. For the CDR3, the DNA is TGTGCCAGCAGCCCGAGGCGACTAGCGGGAGACACCGGGGAGCTGTTTTTT. Translated, it gives CASSPRRLAGDTGELFF.

The J gene is TRBJ2-7, the V gene TRBV14; no definite D call. Germline V gene lookup returns CDR1 SGHDN and CDR2 FVKESK. This CDR3 region has 16 residues. The ends were cut back, 0 bases at V and 5 bases at J, with 17 bases in the middle. This chain's CDR3 is CASSQDRGPSVDEQYF. The CDR3 DNA reads as TGTGCCAGCAGCCAAGATCGCGGTCCGTCCGTGGACGAGCAGTACTTC.

The chain combines TRBV5-1 with TRBJ2-1; 12 bases line up with TRBD1. This CDR3 contains 15 residues. CDR1 is SGHRS, CDR2 YFSETQ, per germline. With 3 bases clipped from V and 7 bases from J, the junction kept 5 bases outside the gene matches. CDR3 nucleotide sequence: TGCGCCAGCAGCTCCGGGACAGGGGGCTCGAATGAGCAGTTCTTC. Encoded protein: CASSSGTGGSNEQFF.

This chain uses TRBV4-2 with TRBJ2-5, with D tentatively TRBD2 (6 bases). Germline CDR1 is LGHNA and CDR2 is YNFKEQ. The CDR3 spans 13 residues. V was cut by 5 bases and J by 11 bases, with 18 bases left in between. CDR3 DNA sequence: TGTGCCAGCAGCTCCCGGTCCTCGGGGGAGCAGTACTTC. It translates to CASSSRSSGEQYF.

The rearrangement links TRBV28 to TRBJ1-2; D perhaps matches TRBD1 (5 bases). Trimming took 5 bases from V and 5 from J, leaving 9 bases between them. Looked up from germline, CDR1 is MDHEN and CDR2 is SYDVKM. This CDR3 spans 12 amino acids. The CDR3 nucleotides are TGTGCCAGCAGTACCCACAGGTATGGCTACACCTTC. It translates to CASSTHRYGYTF.

The chain is built from TRBV6-1 and TRBJ2-7, with a possible D match to TRBD1 (5 bases). CDR3 length: 14 amino acids. Germline CDR1 and CDR2: MNHNS and SASEGT. V lost 4 bases to trimming and J lost 3 bases, with 13 bases between them. CDR3: CASSAARAVYEQYF. The CDR3 DNA sequence: TGTGCCAGCAGTGCGGCCAGGGCCGTCTACGAGCAGTACTTC.

This rearrangement joins TRBV5-4 to TRBJ2-7, with 8 bases that match TRBD2. The CDR3 has 16 amino acids. Germline CDR1 reads SGHNT; CDR2 reads YYREEE (reference sequence). V shed 4 bases, J shed 2 bases, and the junction held 11 bases outside the gene matches. The CDR3 coding sequence is TGTGCCAGCAGCGGAGGACTAGCCTCATCCACCTACGAGCAGTACTTC. Encoded protein: CASSGGLASSTYEQYF. The full variable domain, rest sourced from reference TRBV5-4 and TRBJ2-7, is ETGVTQSPTHLIKTRGQQVTLRCSSQSGHNTVSWYQQALGQGPQFIFQYYREEENGRGNFPPRFSGLQFPNYSSELNVNALELDDSALYLCASSGGLASSTYEQYFGPGTRLTVT.

The chain employs TRBV7-8 and TRBJ2-7; D perhaps matches TRBD1 (6 bases). In germline, CDR1 is SGHVS, CDR2 FQNEAQ. CDR3 size: 15 residues. Trimming shortened V by 5 bases and J by 0 bases, and 14 bases separated the two germline ends. CDR3 bases: TGTGCCAGCAGCCTCGGACAGATCCACTCCTACGAGCAGTACTTC. Translation gives CASSLGQIHSYEQYF. Based on the CDR3 plus reference TRBV7-8 and TRBJ2-7, the full variable domain is GAGVSQSPRYKVAKRGQDVALRCDPISGHVSLFWYQQALGQGPEFLTYFQNEAQLDKSGLPSDRFFAERPEGSVSTLKIQRTQQEDSAVYLCASSLGQIHSYEQYFGPGTRLTVT.

The CDR3: CASSPTSGSIGSYNEQFF. CDR3 DNA sequence: TGTGCCAGCAGCCCTACTAGCGGGAGTATCGGCTCCTACAATGAGCAGTTCTTC. The chain has TRBV5-8 and TRBJ2-1; 11 bases fit TRBD2. V lost 4 bases, J lost 0 bases, and 9 bases stayed unmatched. CDR3 length equals 18 residues. Germline CDR1 is SGHTS and CDR2 is YDEGEE.

This rearrangement joins TRBV27 to TRBJ2-2; 7 bases line up with TRBD2. The germline V gene encodes CDR1 MNHEY and CDR2 SMNVEV (reference sequence). The CDR3 totals 13 residues. Trimming at V came to 7 bases and at J to 3 bases, leaving 2 bases not matched to a gene. The CDR3 nucleotides are TGTGCCAGCATTAGCGGGTACACCGGGGAGCTGTTTTTT. It translates to CASISGYTGELFF.

The rearrangement joins TRBV5-4 to TRBJ2-1; 11 bases align to TRBD2. The germline gives CDR1 SGHNT, CDR2 YYREEE (reference sequence). The J segment lost 10 bases and the V segment lost 0 bases, leaving 6 bases of the junction unmatched. The CDR3 is 15 amino acids. CDR3 coding DNA: TGTGCCAGCAGCTTGGTAGCGGGAGGGCCTCAGGAGCAGTTCTTC. This translates into CASSLVAGGPQEQFF. Complete variable domain (other parts from reference TRBV5-4 and TRBJ2-1): ETGVTQSPTHLIKTRGQQVTLRCSSQSGHNTVSWYQQALGQGPQFIFQYYREEENGRGNFPPRFSGLQFPNYSSELNVNALELDDSALYLCASSLVAGGPQEQFFGPGTRLTVL.

V gene TRBV27 combines with J gene TRBJ2-3; D is possibly TRBD2 (7 bases). This CDR3 spans 17 amino acids. Germline lookup yields CDR1 MNHEY and CDR2 SMNVEV (reference sequence). V lost 2 bases and J lost 3, with 18 bases in between. CDR3 protein: CASSLGRGRGGTDTQYF. For the CDR3, the DNA is TGTGCCAGCAGTTTAGGTAGGGGGAGGGGAGGAACAGATACGCAGTATTTT.

V is TRBV28 and J is TRBJ2-2, with D maybe TRBD2 (6 bases). The CDR3 covers 15 residues. From germline, CDR1 is MDHEN and CDR2 SYDVKM. V was cut by 4 bases and J by 7 bases, with 16 bases left in between. The CDR3 is CASSSLDGRGGELFF. The CDR3 DNA reads as TGTGCCAGCAGTTCCCTGGACGGGAGAGGCGGGGAGCTGTTTTTT.

The chain links TRBV19 to TRBJ2-5, with a possible D match to TRBD2 (6 bases). Deletions cut 6 bases from V and 4 bases from J, with 21 bases between. Germline-derived CDR1 and CDR2 are LNHDA and SQIVND (reference sequence). This CDR3 region has 16 residues. Here the CDR3 DNA reads TGTGCCAGTAGCCTGGGTAGCGGAGATAGAATAGAGACCCAGTACTTC. The encoded protein is CASSLGSGDRIETQYF. Using reference TRBV19 and TRBJ2-5 for the parts outside the CDR3, the full variable domain is DGGITQSPKYLFRKEGQNVTLSCEQNLNHDAMYWYRQDPGQGLRLIYYSQIVNDFQKGDIAEGYSVSREKKESFPLTVTSAQKNPTAFYLCASSLGSGDRIETQYFGPGTRLLVL.